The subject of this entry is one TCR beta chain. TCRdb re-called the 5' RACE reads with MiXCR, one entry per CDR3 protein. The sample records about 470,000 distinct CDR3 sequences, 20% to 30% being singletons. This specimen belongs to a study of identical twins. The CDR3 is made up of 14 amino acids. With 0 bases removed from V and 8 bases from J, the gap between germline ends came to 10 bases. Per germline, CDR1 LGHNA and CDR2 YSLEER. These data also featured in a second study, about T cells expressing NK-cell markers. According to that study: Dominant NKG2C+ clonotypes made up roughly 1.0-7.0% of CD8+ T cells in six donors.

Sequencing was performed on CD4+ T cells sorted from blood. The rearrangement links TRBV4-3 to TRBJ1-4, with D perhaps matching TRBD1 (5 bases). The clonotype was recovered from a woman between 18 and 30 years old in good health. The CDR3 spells CASSQEGRGEKLFF. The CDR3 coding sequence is TGCGCCAGCAGCCAAGAAGGGCGGGGCGAAAAACTGTTTTTT.